Sequencing of this T cell receptor beta chain was carried out in a study of CD8 T cells in Susac syndrome. 0.5 to 1 ug RNA was reverse transcribed with random hexamers. Amplification of TCR beta CDR3 spanned 54 Vbeta and 13 Jbeta via immunoSEQ multiplex PCR. TCRdb redid the calling of the immunoSEQ multiplex PCR reads with MiXCR, one entry per CDR3 protein. Of more than 150,000 distinct CDR3 sequences listed, more than 95% were seen once; the top ten hold around 0.12%. Sequencing of TCR beta covered CD8+ and CD4+ T cells obtained from blood. CD8+ and CD4+ T cells were negatively isolated; TEMRA cells were FACS-enriched. Germline V lookup: CDR1 LGHDT, CDR2 YNNKEL (reference sequence). V was cut by 1 base and J by 8 bases, with 14 bases left in between. This CDR3 is built from 14 residues.

The sequence was collected from a human donor with Susac syndrome. The chain joins TRBV3-1 to TRBJ1-2, with D perhaps matching TRBD1 (6 bases). Sequences were obtained from CD4+ T cells from PBMCs. The CDR3 bases are TGTGCCAGCAGCCAAGCGGGCAGGGGAGAAGGCTACACCTTC. Translated: CASSQAGRGEGYTF.